These 12 T cell receptor beta chains came from one sample sequenced in a study of beta chain features in type 1 diabetes (dated by TCRdb to the late 2010s). Library creation used the immunoSEQ multiplex PCR assay. The High Capacity cDNA Reverse Transcription Kit was used to reverse transcribe all of the isolated RNA, meaning that expressed TCRB transcripts were what got sequenced. The immuneACCESS repertoire file appears here via TCRdb, limited to in-frame rearrangements. These files lack a portion of the clones; in checked studies, under half of the deficit traces to unresolved V genes, and the cause of the others is not known. A total of under 250,000 clones appear in this sample, roughly 14% of them only once. Jointly, the top ten make up more than 0.02% of the sample. Sequencing was done on a sample of naive CD4+ T cells from blood. Taken with the paper, the label for cell subset or site translates to: true naive CD4+ T cells. These receptors all stem from a woman aged 40-49 years in good health.

The chain joins TRBV6-1 to TRBJ1-5; unclear D gene. Per germline, CDR1 MNHNS and CDR2 SASEGT. Trimming stripped 7 bases from V and 5 bases from J, with 15 bases between. This CDR3 has 14 amino acids. DNA of the CDR3: TGTGCCAGCACGCGCTCCCTTTTGGATCAGCCCCAGCATTTT. This encodes CASTRSLLDQPQHF.

This clone has a handful of counts. The gene calls are TRBV5-1 and TRBJ2-7; D is possibly TRBD1 (6 bases). V was shortened by 4 bases and J by 7 bases, with 15 bases between the two germline ends. The CDR3 consists of 13 residues. From germline, CDR1 is SGHRS and CDR2 YFSETQ. CDR3 loop: CASSPTGEREQYF. Written as DNA, the CDR3 is TGCGCCAGCAGCCCGACAGGAGAAAGGGAGCAGTACTTC.

This chain connects TRBV19 to TRBJ1-1, with a weak D call TRBD1 (5 bases). The V gene lost 7 bases and the J gene lost 1 base, with 16 bases spanning the gap. The length of the CDR3 is 15 residues. Germline CDR1 is LNHDA and CDR2 is SQIVND (reference sequence). The CDR3 reads CASTRGVTQNTEAFF. In DNA, the CDR3 is TGTGCCAGTACGCGGGGGGTTACTCAGAACACTGAAGCTTTCTTT.

The table lists this clone with a few counts. This chain uses TRBV29-1 with TRBJ1-1; TRBD1 matches at 7 bases. V was pared by 5 bases and J by 8 bases, with 11 bases of the junction left unmatched. Germline values: CDR1 SQVTM, CDR2 ANQGSEA. CDR3 length: 13 amino acids. CDR3 in DNA: TGCAGCGTTTCTGGGGTTTTACAGGGGGAAGCTTTCTTT. Amino acid sequence: CSVSGVLQGEAFF.

This clone came up a few times. The chain links TRBV25-1 to TRBJ2-5; D might be TRBD1 (5 bases). This CDR3 contains 14 residues. Germline V CDR1 and CDR2: MGHDK, SYGVNS. V gave up 3 bases and J gave up 2 bases, with 10 bases separating them. CDR3 DNA sequence: TGTGCCAGCAGTGATTGGACACCACAAGAGACCCAGTACTTC. Its protein product is CASSDWTPQETQYF.

The V gene is TRBV14, the J gene TRBJ2-3, with TRBD2 matching over 8 bases. This CDR3 spans 16 amino acids. Germline V gives CDR1 SGHDN, CDR2 FVKESK. Trimming at V came to 4 bases and at J to 2 bases, leaving 8 bases not matched to a gene. DNA for the CDR3: TGTGCCAGCAGCCGAATGGGACTAGGTCTCACAGATACGCAGTATTTT. It codes for CASSRMGLGLTDTQYF. Full variable domain (rest looked up from reference TRBV14 and TRBJ2-3): EAGVTQFPSHSVIEKGQTVTLRCDPISGHDNLYWYRRVMGKEIKFLLHFVKESKQDESGMPNNRFLAERTGGTYSTLKVQPAELEDSGVYFCASSRMGLGLTDTQYFGPGTRLTVL.

This chain links TRBV2 with TRBJ1-5; D might be TRBD1 (6 bases). CDR3 length: 14 residues. The ends were cut back, 4 bases at V and 2 bases at J, with 9 bases in the middle. Germline loops: CDR1 SNHLY, CDR2 FYNNEI. CDR3 amino acids: CASSGEGGNQPQHF. As DNA, the CDR3 is TGTGCCAGCAGTGGGGAGGGGGGCAATCAGCCCCAGCATTTT.

This chain connects TRBV18 to TRBJ1-5; weak D call: TRBD1 (6 bases). The CDR3 totals 14 residues. Germline V gives CDR1 KGHSH, CDR2 LQKENI. Trimming took 5 bases from V and 5 from J, leaving 13 bases between them. The CDR3 coding sequence is TGTGCCAGCTCATCAGGGACACGGTATCAGCCCCAGCATTTT. It codes for CASSSGTRYQPQHF.

V gene TRBV2 combines with J gene TRBJ1-2, with D unresolved. V shed 5 bases and J shed 2 bases, with 15 bases lying between them. Germline V CDR1 and CDR2: SNHLY, FYNNEI. The CDR3 has 15 amino acids. This CDR3 is CASSLGRARNYGYTF. The CDR3 coding sequence is TGTGCCAGCAGTTTAGGGCGGGCGCGGAACTATGGCTACACCTTC.

This clone was seen only a few times. This chain uses TRBV7-2 with TRBJ1-2, with 8 positions matching TRBD1. Germline loops: CDR1 SGHTA, CDR2 FQGNSA. V was pared by 1 base and J by 8 bases, with 9 bases of the junction left unmatched. The CDR3 runs to 15 residues. The CDR3 spells CASSLGRDRLRGYTF. The DNA of the CDR3 is TGTGCCAGCAGCTTAGGCCGGGACAGGTTACGAGGCTACACCTTC.

This chain connects TRBV4-3 to TRBJ1-6; the match to TRBD1 covers 7 bases. This CDR3 spans 15 amino acids. Germline V gene lookup returns CDR1 LGHNA and CDR2 YSLEER. The V gene end was trimmed by 7 bases and the J gene end by 2 bases; junction bases not matched to a gene: 5. The CDR3 bases are TGCGCCAGCACGCGCGGGACAGCCTATAATTCACCCCTCCACTTT. It specifies CASTRGTAYNSPLHF.

The chain combines TRBV6-5 with TRBJ2-7; TRBD2 aligns across 9 bases. The germline V gene encodes CDR1 MNHEY and CDR2 SVGAGI. V dropped 7 bases and J dropped 3; count of bases not matched to a gene: 7. CDR3 size: 14 residues. CDR3 coding DNA: TGTGCCAGCACCCGGGCTAGCGGGGTCTACGAGCAGTACTTC. It encodes CASTRASGVYEQYF.